The rows below give T cell receptor beta chains drawn from one sample of a study of T cell repertoires in cytomegalovirus infection. Each CDR3 protein gets one entry after TCRdb re-called the reads with MiXCR. Altogether fewer than 1,000,000 distinct CDR3 sequences are present, less than 40% being singletons, with the ten largest covering around 15%. Their cognate antigens are unknown. The input for sequencing was cultured CD8+ T cells from PBMCs, taken from culture after CMV antigen stimulation. The receptor set was obtained from a human donor in good health (CMV status not recorded). Some clones in this sample may be carry-over from other donors' samples. CDR3s leave out the opening cysteine and the closing phenylalanine or tryptophan.

j_call: TRBJ2-6
v_call: TRBV7-9
cdr3_aa: ASSPTDPGTASSGANVLT

j_call: TRBJ1-5
v_call: TRBV6-5
cdr3_aa: ASSLTGGTDNQPQH

j_call: TRBJ1-2
v_call: TRBV5-4
cdr3_aa: ASSKPGAAISFYGYT

j_call: TRBJ1-5
v_call: TRBV12-3/TRBV12-4
cdr3_aa: ASSGTRQPQH

j_call: TRBJ1-1
v_call: TRBV7-9
cdr3_aa: ASSPPAGRGTEAF

j_call: TRBJ2-5
v_call: TRBV5-4
cdr3_aa: ASSLERRGETQY

j_call: TRBJ1-5
v_call: TRBV27
cdr3_aa: ASSPRQGYSNQPQH

j_call: TRBJ1-1
v_call: TRBV7-8
cdr3_aa: ASSSRDRVAF

j_call: TRBJ1-5
v_call: TRBV27
cdr3_aa: ASSSGQAGQPQH

j_call: TRBJ2-3
v_call: TRBV10-2
cdr3_aa: ASSESGSSTDTQY

j_call: TRBJ1-1
v_call: TRBV7-8
cdr3_aa: ASSLGGAGSTEAF

j_call: TRBJ1-4
v_call: TRBV19
cdr3_aa: ATRQENEKLF

j_call: TRBJ2-3
v_call: TRBV4-1
cdr3_aa: ASSQVLDHTDTQY

j_call: TRBJ2-1
v_call: TRBV27
cdr3_aa: ASSLFRDNEQF

j_call: TRBJ2-1
v_call: TRBV2
cdr3_aa: ASSDGVAGGLPQQF

j_call: TRBJ1-1
v_call: TRBV7-3
cdr3_aa: ASSLNSRTGCFGTEAF

j_call: TRBJ1-5
v_call: TRBV4-3
cdr3_aa: ASNYGQPQH

j_call: TRBJ2-1
v_call: TRBV20-1
cdr3_aa: SASQGGPANEQF

j_call: TRBJ1-5
v_call: TRBV12-3/TRBV12-4
cdr3_aa: ASSFSLIGRQGRVRGNQPQH

j_call: TRBJ2-1
v_call: TRBV7-9
cdr3_aa: ASSPPQREQF

j_call: TRBJ1-1
v_call: TRBV7-9
cdr3_aa: ASSSWDRANTEAF